Detailed here is one TCR beta chain. An end of the junction does not agree with germline; a read error may underlie this. The CDR3 extends over 14 amino acids. Looked up from germline, CDR1 is SGHRS and CDR2 is YFSETQ. This sample stems from a study of read filtering for tumor transcriptome and immune sequencing. About the research overall: R-ISS stage counts were 8 or 9 for I, about 15 for II, about seven for III.

Molecular barcoded adaptors covering alpha/delta and beta/gamma chains were used on 400 to 450 ng RNA. TCRdb ran MiXCR on the reads and lists one entry per CDR3 protein. The sample yields approximately 20,000 distinct CDR3 sequences, more than 20% seen once. This chain connects TRBV5-1 to TRBJ2-3; a possible D gene is TRBD2 (5 bases). The clonotype originates from a donor at least 40 years old with multiple myeloma. The sample comprised a population of CD138-negative cells sorted from bone marrow. The CDR3 DNA reads TGCGCCAGCAGCTTGATGAGCGGCACAGCTACGCAGTATTTT. Its translation is CASSLMSGTATQYF.